The 14 T cell receptor beta chains given below trace back to one sample, sequenced in a study of blood T cell repertoires in COVID-19. The assay was immunoSEQ multiplex PCR, and TCRdb's table has in-frame clones only and misses some. The sample yields around 210,000 clones, approximately 84% seen once. The sequenced material came from peripheral blood. These receptor sequences come from a woman over 75 with COVID-19, enrolled during active disease.

V usage is TRBV7-9 and J usage is TRBJ1-2; 7 bases are shared with TRBD1. CDR3 length: 15 amino acids. V trimming: 2 bases; J trimming: 2 bases; junction bases outside the gene matches: 5. CDR1 is SEHNR, CDR2 FQNEAQ, per germline (reference sequence). CDR3 protein: CASSLYDRANYGYTF. The CDR3 nucleotides read TGTGCCAGCAGCTTATATGACAGGGCGAACTATGGCTACACCTTC.

CDR3 sequence reads: CSASNRREKLFF. The DNA of the CDR3 is TGCAGTGCTAGTAACCGGAGAGAAAAACTGTTTTTT. The chain carries TRBV20-1 and TRBJ1-4; no clear D gene. V shed 3 bases and J shed 8 bases, with 10 bases lying between them. The CDR3 contains 12 residues. The germline gives CDR1 DFQATT, CDR2 SNEGSKA (reference sequence).

This clone came up once. J is TRBJ2-4 and V is TRBV4-1; TRBD1 is a possible D gene (5 bases). Trimming stripped 0 bases from V and 0 bases from J, with 9 bases between. Per the germline V gene, CDR1 is MGHRA and CDR2 is YSYEKL. CDR3 length equals 16 residues. CDR3 sequence (DNA): TGCGCCAGCAGCCAAGACCAGGGTCTAGCCAAAAACATTCAGTACTTC. Its translation: CASSQDQGLAKNIQYF.

The chain uses TRBV3-1 (or the pseudogene TRBV3-2) and TRBJ1-1; D possibly corresponds to TRBD1 (6 bases). The V and J ends lost 2 bases and 2 bases respectively, with 12 bases between them. Germline V CDR1 and CDR2: LGHDT, YNNKEL (reference sequence). The CDR3 covers 15 residues. CDR3 sequence (DNA): TGTGCCAGCAGCCAACTGGGACACCCCAACACTGAAGCTTTCTTT. It translates to CASSQLGHPNTEAFF.

V and J are TRBV6-4 and TRBJ2-5, with a possible D match to TRBD2 (6 bases). V lost 10 bases, J lost 7 bases, and 19 bases lay in between. The length of the CDR3 is 13 residues. The germline CDR1 and CDR2 sequences are MRHNA and SNTAGT. The CDR3 reads CATSTSRSGTQYF. As DNA, the CDR3 is TGTGCCACCTCCACTAGCCGCTCGGGGACCCAGTACTTC.

The gene calls are TRBV19 and TRBJ2-3; D perhaps matches TRBD1 (6 bases). Trimming pared 6 bases from V and 5 bases from J, leaving 15 bases between. The CDR3 is 14 residues long. CDR1 is LNHDA, CDR2 SQIVND, per germline (reference sequence). In DNA form, the CDR3 reads TGTGCCAGTAGGGACCCCTCAGGGGAAGATACGCAGTATTTT. Its protein product is CASRDPSGEDTQYF.

The V call is TRBV7-8, the J call TRBJ2-7; TRBD1 aligns across 10 bases. Looked up from germline, CDR1 is SGHVS and CDR2 is FQNEAQ. The CDR3 extends over 16 amino acids. With V trimmed by 5 bases and J by 1 base, 8 bases remained unmatched. CDR3 DNA: TGTGCCAGCAGCCCAAGAGGGGGACAGGGGTCCTACGAGCAGTACTTC. It yields the protein CASSPRGGQGSYEQYF.

This clone was seen just once. This sequence joins TRBV7-8 and TRBJ2-7; the match to TRBD1 covers 10 bases. Germline-derived CDR1 and CDR2 are SGHVS and FQNEAQ. This CDR3 region has 15 residues. V was pared by 5 bases and J by 2 bases, with 6 bases of the junction left unmatched. In DNA, the CDR3 is TGTGCCAGCAGCCTCCGGGGACAGGGGACCTACGAGCAGTACTTC. It specifies CASSLRGQGTYEQYF.

As regards this clone: Other DNA sequences in this specimen translate into the identical CDR3. The chain carries TRBV3-1 (or the pseudogene TRBV3-2) and TRBJ1-5; D may be TRBD1 (5 bases). V gave up 0 bases and J gave up 7 bases, with 10 bases separating them. CDR3 length: 14 residues. The germline CDR1 and CDR2 sequences are LGHDT and YNNKEL (reference sequence). Written as DNA, the CDR3 is TGTGCCAGCAGCCAAGATCCGGGGGGACAGCCCCAGCATTTT. Its protein is CASSQDPGGQPQHF.

This clone was seen a few times. V and J are TRBV3-1 (or the pseudogene TRBV3-2) and TRBJ2-1; D is possibly TRBD1 (6 bases). The V gene's germline CDR1 is LGHDT and CDR2 YNNKEL (reference sequence). CDR3 length equals 12 residues. Trimming removed 4 bases at V and 8 bases at J, with 9 bases between. This chain's CDR3 is CASSPQGHEQFF. The CDR3 DNA is TGTGCCAGCAGCCCTCAGGGGCATGAGCAGTTCTTC.

The chain has TRBV7-9 and TRBJ2-5, with a possible D match to TRBD2 (6 bases). Germline-derived CDR1 and CDR2 are SEHNR and FQNEAQ (reference sequence). The length of the CDR3 is 15 residues. Deletions cut 5 bases from V and 4 bases from J, with 17 bases between. CDR3 sequence reads: CASSSRGTHRETQYF. CDR3 DNA: TGTGCCAGCAGCAGTCGGGGGACGCATAGAGAGACCCAGTACTTC.

V and J are TRBV25-1 and TRBJ1-2; a possible D gene is TRBD1 (5 bases). The V gene lost 2 bases and the J gene lost 5 bases, with 15 bases spanning the gap. Germline CDR1 reads MGHDK; CDR2 reads SYGVNS. The CDR3 totals 15 residues. This CDR3 reads CASSEPGKPLYGYTF. The DNA of the CDR3 is TGTGCCAGCAGTGAACCAGGGAAACCACTTTATGGCTACACCTTC.

The chain employs TRBV28 and TRBJ1-3; D might be TRBD1 (6 bases). The germline V and J ends were trimmed by 8 bases and 8 bases, with 13 bases remaining between them. Germline loops: CDR1 MDHEN, CDR2 SYDVKM. This CDR3 is built from 12 residues. The CDR3 protein is CASGTRVDTIYF. Written as DNA, the CDR3 is TGTGCCAGCGGGACACGGGTTGACACCATATATTTT.

In this sample, this clone turned up a few times. J is TRBJ1-6 and V is TRBV6-5; D may be TRBD1 (6 bases). The V and J ends lost 6 bases and 7 bases respectively, with 16 bases between them. CDR3 length: 15 residues. From germline, CDR1 is MNHEY and CDR2 SVGAGI. CDR3: CASRWGGGRNSPLHF. The CDR3 coding sequence is TGTGCCAGCAGGTGGGGCGGGGGCAGAAATTCACCCCTCCACTTT.